These 8 T cell receptor beta chains originate from one sample sequenced in a study of cytomegalovirus exposure and HLA in healthy donors. In the PCR, 60 Vbeta and 13 Jbeta primers were used. The assay was immunoSEQ multiplex PCR, and TCRdb's table has in-frame clones only and misses some. The sample yields around 150,000 clones, under 90% seen once. The sequencing input was PBMCs. These receptor sequences come from a man aged 18-30 years in good health and CMV-seronegative.

As DNA, the CDR3 is TGTGCCAGCAGCGTAGATCGGCTAGCGGACTGGAGCGAGCAGTACTTC. Translating gives CASSVDRLADWSEQYF. This chain joins TRBV9 and TRBJ2-7, with TRBD2 matching 7 bases. V lost 0 bases, J lost 6 bases, and 12 bases stayed unmatched. Germline loops: CDR1 SGDLS, CDR2 YYNGEE. The CDR3 is 16 residues long.

The chain is built from TRBV2 and TRBJ2-7; TRBD1 agrees at 9 bases. The CDR3 extends over 13 amino acids. Germline CDR1 is SNHLY and CDR2 is FYNNEI. With V trimmed by 7 bases and J by 3 bases, 4 bases remained unmatched. CDR3 nucleotide sequence: TGTGCCAGCACCGGACAGGGGAACTACGAGCAGTACTTC. This gives the protein CASTGQGNYEQYF.

The V and J genes are TRBV7-2 and TRBJ2-3, with 10 bases aligning to TRBD2. The CDR3 loop spans 15 amino acids. The germline V gene encodes CDR1 SGHTA and CDR2 FQGNSA. The V segment lost 6 bases and the J segment 3 bases; nucleotides outside the gene matches: 6. The CDR3 DNA sequence: TGTGCCAGCAGGCGACTAGCGGGTTCTACAGATACGCAGTATTTT. Its protein product is CASRRLAGSTDTQYF. Using reference TRBV7-2 and TRBJ2-3 for the parts outside the CDR3, the full variable domain is GAGVSQSPSNKVTEKGKDVELRCDPISGHTALYWYRQSLGQGLEFLIYFQGNSAPDKSGLPSDRFSAERTGGSVSTLTIQRTQQEDSAVYLCASRRLAGSTDTQYFGPGTRLTVL.

CDR3 DNA: TGCGCCAGCAGCCACCTCGGGACACCGCTTGGAAACACCATATATTTT. It yields the protein CASSHLGTPLGNTIYF. The chain combines TRBV4-1 with TRBJ1-3; weak D call: TRBD1 (6 bases). With 3 bases removed from V and 3 bases from J, the gap between germline ends came to 15 bases. Germline V gene data show CDR1 as MGHRA and CDR2 as YSYEKL. This CDR3 is 16 amino acids long.

The rearrangement uses TRBV28 and TRBJ2-1, with 12 bases aligning to TRBD1. This CDR3 is 13 amino acids long. From germline, CDR1 is MDHEN and CDR2 SYDVKM. Germline trimming cut 8 bases from V and 10 bases from J; bases unmatched to any gene: 6. Here the CDR3 DNA reads TGTGCCAGCCGGGACAGGGGGCCAAAAGAGCAGTTCTTC. The encoded protein is CASRDRGPKEQFF. Drawing the rest from reference TRBV28 and TRBJ2-1, the complete variable domain is DVKVTQSSRYLVKRTGEKVFLECVQDMDHENMFWYRQDPGLGLRLIYFSYDVKMKEKGDIPEGYSVSREKKERFSLILESASTNQTSMYLCASRDRGPKEQFFGPGTRLTVL.

In its sample, this clone was seen a few times. The rearrangement joins TRBV18 to TRBJ1-1; 7 bases match TRBD1. V lost 3 bases and J lost 3; bases outside the gene matches: 4. Germline lookup yields CDR1 KGHSH and CDR2 LQKENI. The CDR3 spans 14 residues. CDR3 in amino acids: CASSPGQWYTEAFF. CDR3 in DNA: TGTGCCAGCTCACCGGGACAGTGGTACACTGAAGCTTTCTTT.

The gene calls are TRBV28 and TRBJ1-1, with D tentatively TRBD1 (5 bases). The CDR3 sequence is 16 residues long. The germline V gene has CDR1 MDHEN and CDR2 SYDVKM. V was trimmed by 2 bases and J by 10 bases, leaving 23 bases between them. CDR3 DNA sequence: TGTGCCAGCAGTTTAGCCCGAGGCGGCGGGGGGGAGGCAGCTTTCTTT. As protein: CASSLARGGGGEAAFF.

This chain connects TRBV2 to TRBJ1-3; 7 nucleotides agree with TRBD1. This CDR3 is built from 17 residues. Trimming removed 6 bases from V and 0 bases from J; junction bases left unmatched: 11. Germline V gives CDR1 SNHLY, CDR2 FYNNEI. Here the CDR3 DNA reads TGTGCCAGCAGCCCGGGACAGCATTATATCTCTGGAAACACCATATATTTT. Translating gives CASSPGQHYISGNTIYF.